A single sample gave rise to the 11 T cell receptor beta chains below, sequenced in a study of Tregs in tolerant kidney transplant recipients. Related graft donors supplied nonmyeloablative bone marrow transplants, and mixed chimerism was transient. The protocol was immunoSEQ multiplex PCR, while the TCRdb copy is restricted to in-frame clones and leaves out a portion. Of about 50,000 clones in the sample, roughly nine tenths were seen once. The sequenced sample was CD8+ T cells from blood (PBMCs), obtained 12 months after the transplant. The receptors were sampled from a human patient who received a combined kidney and bone marrow transplant. Some T cells may have originated in the graft donor.

The chain couples TRBV7-7 to TRBJ2-7; 9 nucleotides match TRBD1. The CDR3 contains 13 residues. Germline V gene sequence: CDR1 SSHAT, CDR2 FNYEAQ (reference sequence). V shed 4 bases and J 3 bases; nucleotides not matched to a gene: 1. CDR3 residues: CASSWGQGYEQYF. CDR3 sequence (DNA): TGTGCCAGCAGCTGGGGACAGGGCTACGAGCAGTACTTC.

The chain combines TRBV10-3 with TRBJ2-3; possible D gene TRBD1, 5 bases. Germline CDR1 ENHRY, CDR2 SYGVKD. Trimming removed 3 bases from V and 3 bases from J, with 7 bases in between. The CDR3 is 13 amino acids. The CDR3 region has the DNA TGTGCCATCAGTGATAGGGGAACAGATACGCAGTATTTT. Translating it yields CAISDRGTDTQYF.

The J gene is TRBJ2-2, the V gene TRBV7-8; 11 bases are a match to TRBD1. Germline V CDR1 and CDR2: SGHVS, FQNEAQ. Trimming removed 6 bases from V and 5 bases from J; junction bases left unmatched: 5. The CDR3 is 15 residues long. Written as DNA, the CDR3 is TGTGCCAGCAGGGCCGGGACAGGGGGAACCGGGGAGCTGTTTTTT. Protein sequence: CASRAGTGGTGELFF. Full variable domain (rest looked up from reference TRBV7-8 and TRBJ2-2): GAGVSQSPRYKVAKRGQDVALRCDPISGHVSLFWYQQALGQGPEFLTYFQNEAQLDKSGLPSDRFFAERPEGSVSTLKIQRTQQEDSAVYLCASRAGTGGTGELFFGEGSRLTVL.

This clone was observed a single time. This chain joins TRBV30 and TRBJ2-7, with TRBD1 matching over 7 bases. Germline CDR1 GTSNPN, CDR2 SVGIG (reference sequence). The J segment lost 0 bases and the V segment lost 2 bases, leaving 4 bases of the junction unmatched. The CDR3 extends over 14 amino acids. The CDR3 coding sequence is TGTGCCTGGAGTATGGACAGGACCTCCTACGAGCAGTACTTC. Translation: CAWSMDRTSYEQYF.

This chain uses TRBV5-8 with TRBJ2-1, with 15 bases matching TRBD2. Trimming at V came to 3 bases and at J to 6 bases, leaving 7 bases not matched to a gene. CDR1 and CDR2 from the germline V gene are SGHTS and YDEGEE. This CDR3 contains 17 residues. The CDR3 here is CASSYGPGLAGGNEQFF. The CDR3 DNA reads as TGTGCCAGCAGCTACGGACCGGGACTAGCGGGGGGCAATGAGCAGTTCTTC.

The chain uses TRBV29-1 and TRBJ2-5; TRBD2 agrees at 7 bases. CDR1 and CDR2 from the germline V gene are SQVTM and ANQGSEA. V lost 0 bases to trimming and J lost 4 bases; unmatched junction nucleotides: 8. The CDR3 sequence is 15 residues long. CDR3 sequence reads: CSVEDWGGGGETQYF. In DNA form, the CDR3 reads TGCAGCGTTGAAGATTGGGGTGGGGGGGGAGAGACCCAGTACTTC.

The genes are TRBV19 and TRBJ2-1, with TRBD2 identical over 13 bases. The CDR3 covers 17 residues. The germline gives CDR1 LNHDA, CDR2 SQIVND (reference sequence). The junction had 6 bases not matched to a gene; V was cut back by 3 bases and J by 4 bases. The CDR3 nucleotides are TGTGCCAGTAGTATGGGACAGGGACTAGCGGGGTACAATGAGCAGTTCTTC. It codes for CASSMGQGLAGYNEQFF.

In its sample, this clone was seen a few times. The V gene is TRBV9, the J gene TRBJ2-6; 10 bases fit TRBD1. The length of the CDR3 is 17 residues. Germline CDR1 reads SGDLS; CDR2 reads YYNGEE. J was trimmed by 1 base and V by 10 bases; bases with no gene match: 11. The CDR3: CASSGQGVISGANVLTF. The CDR3 nucleotides are TGTGCCTCCAGCGGACAGGGGGTTATATCTGGGGCCAACGTCCTGACTTTC.

The gene calls are TRBV4-1 and TRBJ2-2; 8 bases line up with TRBD2. The CDR3 is made up of 15 amino acids. Germline-derived CDR1 and CDR2 are MGHRA and YSYEKL. The V and J ends lost 4 bases and 3 bases, in that order; junction bases with no gene match: 4. CDR3 sequence (DNA): TGCGCCAGCAGCCCTCGGGGGGGCGACACCGGGGAGCTGTTTTTT. Amino acid sequence: CASSPRGGDTGELFF.

The chain uses TRBV4-2 and TRBJ2-7; 10 bases align to TRBD1. This CDR3 comprises 13 residues. With V trimmed by 5 bases and J by 4 bases, 2 bases remained unmatched. Germline CDR1 and CDR2: LGHNA and YNFKEQ. The CDR3 sequence is CASSDRGLYEQYF. CDR3 in DNA: TGTGCCAGCAGCGACAGGGGGCTTTACGAGCAGTACTTC.

The chain couples TRBV4-3 to TRBJ1-1; a weak D match, TRBD1 (6 bases). Trimming left V 4 bases short and J 6 bases short, with 12 bases between. CDR3 length: 13 amino acids. Germline CDR1 LGHNA, CDR2 YSLEER. CDR3 DNA sequence: TGCGCCAGCAGCCTCAGAGGGGGGGCTGAAGCTTTCTTT. Its protein is CASSLRGGAEAFF.